Sequencing of this T cell receptor beta chain was carried out in a study of PD-L1 blockade in urothelial cancer. About the study: Individuals in the cohort had been given 0 to 3 earlier chemotherapy regimens. The study recovered a median of 141,255 T cells per blood sample.

Profiled with immunoSEQ multiplex PCR; TCRdb holds only in-frame clones, not every one. The sample lists around 40,000 clones, roughly 84% occurring once. The time point was: peripheral blood 6 weeks after treatment start. Samples were collected from each patient before treatment and during treatment. Each patient gave between 1 and 8 of them in total. This sequence was found in a man aged 65 to 79 with urothelial cancer. The starting material was PBMCs, obtained around atezolizumab (anti-PD-L1) treatment.

In DNA form, the CDR3 reads TGTGCCAGCAGCTTGCGAACTAGCGGGGGGAATGAGCAGTTCTTC. Translation gives CASSLRTSGGNEQFF. This rearrangement joins TRBV5-4 to TRBJ2-1, with 12 positions matching TRBD2. Unmatched junction bases numbered 3, after V lost 1 base and J lost 7 bases. Germline V gene data show CDR1 as SGHNT and CDR2 as YYREEE (reference sequence). This CDR3 has 15 residues.